This record concerns one TCR beta chain sequence. Its antigen is not yet known. Base qualities are not provided; no much larger clone lies one nucleotide away. V loses 1 base, J loses 0 bases, and the germline ends lie 9 bases apart. In the germline V gene, CDR1 corresponds to SQVTM and CDR2 to ANQGSEA. From the cysteine up to the phenylalanine, the CDR3 has a length of 14 residues. The entry retains the CDR3 DNA only, 42 bases that are in frame from base 1. This record belongs to a study of response to subunit inactivated influenza vaccine (dated by TCRdb to 2016 to 2019). As for the study more broadly: Deep quantitative T cell receptor repertoire profiling was used in the study to track responses to a trivalent subunit inactivated influenza vaccine.

Study-wide findings and limitations: The authors proposed that each seasonal influenza vaccination may bring in only a limited number of new T cells.

Preparation of the library involved RT-PCR. The sequencer was an Illumina HiSeq 2500. TCRdb reprocessing: public reads trimmed at Q25 with fastp, clones called with MiXCR, in-frame beta chains kept. One record per CDR3 amino acid sequence lists the most common genes and DNA. The sample contains more than 250,000 distinct CDR3 sequences, around a fifth of them found a single time. The ten most abundant clones make up roughly a tenth of the sample. The sample here was PBMCs from blood, taken approximately 22 months after vaccination. The origin of this receptor is a man between 50 and 69 years old who received an inactivated influenza vaccine. Donor details come from another sample of the same person, matched by shared clones. The sequence joins TRBV29-1 to TRBJ1-2, and possibly TRBD1, on 5 matching bases. The CDR3 region: CSVEAAGANYGYTF. The bases read TGCAGCGTTGAAGCCGCGGGGGCTAACTATGGCTACACCTTC. Beyond the CDR3, the reference TRBV29-1 and TRBJ1-2 genes provide the residues; the full variable domain reads: SAVISQKPSRDICQRGTSLTIQCQVDSQVTMMFWYRQQPGQSLTLIATANQGSEATYESGFVIDKFPISRPNLTFSTLTVSNMSPEDSSIYLCSVEAAGANYGYTFGSGTRLTVV.